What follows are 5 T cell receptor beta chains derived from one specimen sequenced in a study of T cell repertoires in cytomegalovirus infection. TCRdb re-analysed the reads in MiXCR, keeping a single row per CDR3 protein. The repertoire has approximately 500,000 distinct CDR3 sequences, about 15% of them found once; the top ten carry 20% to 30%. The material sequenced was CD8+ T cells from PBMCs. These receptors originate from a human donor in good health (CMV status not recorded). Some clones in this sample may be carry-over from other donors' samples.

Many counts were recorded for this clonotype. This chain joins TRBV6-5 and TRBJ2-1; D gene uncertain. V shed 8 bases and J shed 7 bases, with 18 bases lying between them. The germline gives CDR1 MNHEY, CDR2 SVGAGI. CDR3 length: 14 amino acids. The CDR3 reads CASHLGPSWNEQFF. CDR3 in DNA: TGTGCCAGCCATCTGGGCCCGAGCTGGAATGAGCAGTTCTTC.

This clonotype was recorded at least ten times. CDR3 nucleotide sequence: TGTGCCAGCAGCCCGTCGTCCCGCGGGCCGCACTACGAGCAGTACTTC. Translating it yields CASSPSSRGPHYEQYF. This rearrangement joins TRBV4-2 to TRBJ2-7, with D tentatively TRBD2 (5 bases). Trimming cost V 4 bases and J 3 bases, with 19 bases left between them. Germline V gene data show CDR1 as LGHNA and CDR2 as YNFKEQ. CDR3 size: 16 residues.

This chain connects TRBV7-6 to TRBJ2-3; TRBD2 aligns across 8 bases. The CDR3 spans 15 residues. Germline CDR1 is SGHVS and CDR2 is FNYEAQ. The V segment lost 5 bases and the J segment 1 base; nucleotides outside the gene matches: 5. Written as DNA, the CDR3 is TGTGCCAGCAGCCCAGAGACTAGCGGCACAGATACGCAGTATTTT. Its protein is CASSPETSGTDTQYF.

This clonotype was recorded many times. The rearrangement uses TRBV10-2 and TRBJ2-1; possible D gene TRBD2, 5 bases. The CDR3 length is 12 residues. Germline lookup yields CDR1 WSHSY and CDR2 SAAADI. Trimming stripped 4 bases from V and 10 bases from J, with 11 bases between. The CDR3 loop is CASSALASEQFF. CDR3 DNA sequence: TGCGCCAGCAGTGCCCTAGCCTCCGAGCAGTTCTTC.

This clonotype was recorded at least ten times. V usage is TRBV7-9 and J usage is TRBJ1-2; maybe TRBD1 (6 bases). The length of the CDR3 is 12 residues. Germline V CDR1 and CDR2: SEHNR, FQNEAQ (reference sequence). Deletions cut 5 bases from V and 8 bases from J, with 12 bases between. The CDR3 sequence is CASSVEGEGYTF. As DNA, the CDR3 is TGTGCCAGCAGCGTCGAGGGGGAGGGCTACACCTTC.